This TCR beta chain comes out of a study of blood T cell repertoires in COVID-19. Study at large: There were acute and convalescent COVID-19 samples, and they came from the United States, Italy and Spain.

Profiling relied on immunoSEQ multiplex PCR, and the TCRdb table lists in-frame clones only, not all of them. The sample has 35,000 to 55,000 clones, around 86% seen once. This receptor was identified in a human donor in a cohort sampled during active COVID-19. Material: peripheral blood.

Here the CDR3 reads CASSPPDRGVLGYTF. The CDR3 DNA reads as TGTGCCAGCAGTCCCCCAGACAGGGGGGTTCTTGGCTACACCTTC. The chain employs TRBV27 and TRBJ1-2, with 9 bases identical to TRBD1. The CDR3 runs 15 residues. The germline gives CDR1 MNHEY, CDR2 SMNVEV (reference sequence). V lost 5 bases, J lost 7 bases, and 11 bases stayed unmatched.